A selection of T cell receptor beta chains follows, all from one sample in a study of cytomegalovirus exposure and HLA in healthy donors. Repertoires were generated with immunoSEQ multiplex PCR, while TCRdb's copy carries only in-frame clones and drops some. The top ten clones hold 6.5% to 8% of a sample with 130,000 to 150,000 clones, over 70% of them seen once. Sequenced input: PBMCs. The receptors were sampled from a middle-aged woman in good health and CMV-seropositive. Each CDR3 is given without its conserved first and last residue.

j_gene	v_gene	CDR3aa
TRBJ2-7	TRBV9	ASSVVRGGTQY
TRBJ1-1	TRBV19	ASSESQRMAEAF
TRBJ2-6	TRBV19	ASSIGWDRISGANVLT
TRBJ2-2	TRBV2	ASSVPSGGTTNTGELF
TRBJ1-1	TRBV7-3	ASSLTPQGTEAF
TRBJ1-1	TRBV2	ASSGVGRGNTEAF
TRBJ1-2	TRBV5-4	ASSLRDTSGESYT
TRBJ1-2	TRBV5-5	ASSLGGDLYGYT
TRBJ2-7	TRBV19	ASSLSGGSSYEQY
TRBJ2-7	TRBV11-3	ASSCPGQTNYEQY
TRBJ1-1	TRBV15	ATSREQGLGEAF
NA	TRBV5-1	ASSLDQGRNRYSYEQY
TRBJ2-1	TRBV5-4	ASSESTGGGDNEQF
TRBJ1-5	TRBV7-2	ASSSSTGLYQPQH
TRBJ2-2	TRBV6-1	ASSERGAFGGELF
TRBJ1-1	TRBV30	AWSQNRVNTEAF
TRBJ1-4	TRBV10-3	AISESKTGSGKLF
TRBJ1-1	TRBV5-1	ASSLGYTTGRTEAF
TRBJ2-1	TRBV20-1	SADSGVEQF
TRBJ2-7	TRBV7-9	ASSLGTGRLEQY
TRBJ2-3	TRBV6-4	ASSDTQLGTDTQY
TRBJ2-5	TRBV30	AWRVAGGRETQY
TRBJ1-4	TRBV28	ASSFRDRTNEKLF
TRBJ2-3	TRBV6-1	ASSGAGSPDTQY
TRBJ2-6	TRBV28	ASSLSGQGDLGANVLT
TRBJ1-3	TRBV5-1	ASSLQADSGNTIY
TRBJ1-2	TRBV4-1	ASSQDVAGVGYGYT
TRBJ1-1	TRBV2	AGTGGTEAF
TRBJ2-7	TRBV11-2	ASSLWGQFYEQY
TRBJ1-5	TRBV10-3	AISESPIDQPQH
TRBJ1-6	TRBV19	ASSTDRENSPLH
TRBJ1-3	TRBV4-2	ASADPGKGGNTIY
TRBJ1-2	TRBV6-5	ASTTGDRLYGYT
TRBJ2-3	TRBV5-4	ASSSDFGGARHTQY
TRBJ1-2	TRBV6-5	ASSTDTFNYGYT
TRBJ2-2	TRBV6-1	ASSEATGVNTGELF